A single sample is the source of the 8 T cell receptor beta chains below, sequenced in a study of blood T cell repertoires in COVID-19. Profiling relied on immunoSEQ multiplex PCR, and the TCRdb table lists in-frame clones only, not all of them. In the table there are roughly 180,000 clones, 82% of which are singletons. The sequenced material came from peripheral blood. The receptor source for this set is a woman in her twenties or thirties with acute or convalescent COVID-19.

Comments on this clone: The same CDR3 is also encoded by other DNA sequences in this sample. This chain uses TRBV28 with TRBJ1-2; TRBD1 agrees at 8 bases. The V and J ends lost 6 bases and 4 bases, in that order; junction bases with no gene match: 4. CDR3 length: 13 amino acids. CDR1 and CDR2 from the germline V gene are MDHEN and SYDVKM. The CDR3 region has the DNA TGTGCCAGCAGGGTAGACAGGGGCTATGGCTACACCTTC. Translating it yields CASRVDRGYGYTF.

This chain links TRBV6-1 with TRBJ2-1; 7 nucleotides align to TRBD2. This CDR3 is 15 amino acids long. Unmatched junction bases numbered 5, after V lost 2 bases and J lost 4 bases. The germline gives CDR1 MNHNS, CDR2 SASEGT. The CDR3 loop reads CASSERRGSYNEQFF. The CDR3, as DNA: TGTGCCAGCAGTGAAAGGCGGGGGTCTTACAATGAGCAGTTCTTC.

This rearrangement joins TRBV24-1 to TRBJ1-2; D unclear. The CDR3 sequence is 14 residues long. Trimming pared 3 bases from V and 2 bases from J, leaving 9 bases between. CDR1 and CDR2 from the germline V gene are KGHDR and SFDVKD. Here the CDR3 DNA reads TGTGCCACCAGTGATCTCCGGCGGAACTATGGCTACACCTTC. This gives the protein CATSDLRRNYGYTF.

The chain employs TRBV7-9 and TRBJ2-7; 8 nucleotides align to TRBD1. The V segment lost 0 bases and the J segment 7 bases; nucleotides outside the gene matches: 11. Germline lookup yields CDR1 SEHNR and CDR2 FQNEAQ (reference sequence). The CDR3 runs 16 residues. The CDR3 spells CASSLAFGQGGREQYF. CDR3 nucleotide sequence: TGTGCCAGCAGCTTAGCCTTCGGACAGGGTGGAAGGGAGCAGTACTTC.

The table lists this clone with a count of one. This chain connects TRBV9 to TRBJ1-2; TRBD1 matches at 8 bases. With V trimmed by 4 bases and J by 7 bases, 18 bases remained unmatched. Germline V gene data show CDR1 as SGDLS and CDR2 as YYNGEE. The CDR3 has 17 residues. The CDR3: CASSPGQGTIRTFGYTF. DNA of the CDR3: TGTGCCAGCAGCCCCGGACAGGGTACGATTAGGACCTTTGGCTACACCTTC.

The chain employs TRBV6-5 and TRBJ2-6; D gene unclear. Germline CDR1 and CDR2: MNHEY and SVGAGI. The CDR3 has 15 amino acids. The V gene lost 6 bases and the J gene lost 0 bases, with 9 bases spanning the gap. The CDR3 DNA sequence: TGTGCCAGCAGAGTCACAGTCTCTGGGGCCAACGTCCTGACTTTC. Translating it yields CASRVTVSGANVLTF.

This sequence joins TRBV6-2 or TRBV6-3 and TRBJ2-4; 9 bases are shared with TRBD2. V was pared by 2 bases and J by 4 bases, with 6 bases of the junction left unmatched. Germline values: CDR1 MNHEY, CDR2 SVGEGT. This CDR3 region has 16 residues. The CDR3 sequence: CASSYKAGGVKNIQYF. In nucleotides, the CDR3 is TGTGCCAGCAGTTACAAGGCGGGAGGGGTGAAAAACATTCAGTACTTC.

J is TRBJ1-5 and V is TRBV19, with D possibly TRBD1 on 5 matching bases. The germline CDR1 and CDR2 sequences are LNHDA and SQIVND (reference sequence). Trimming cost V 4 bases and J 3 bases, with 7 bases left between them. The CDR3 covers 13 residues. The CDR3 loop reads CASSRQFNQPQHF. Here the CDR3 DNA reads TGTGCCAGTAGTAGACAGTTCAATCAGCCCCAGCATTTT.